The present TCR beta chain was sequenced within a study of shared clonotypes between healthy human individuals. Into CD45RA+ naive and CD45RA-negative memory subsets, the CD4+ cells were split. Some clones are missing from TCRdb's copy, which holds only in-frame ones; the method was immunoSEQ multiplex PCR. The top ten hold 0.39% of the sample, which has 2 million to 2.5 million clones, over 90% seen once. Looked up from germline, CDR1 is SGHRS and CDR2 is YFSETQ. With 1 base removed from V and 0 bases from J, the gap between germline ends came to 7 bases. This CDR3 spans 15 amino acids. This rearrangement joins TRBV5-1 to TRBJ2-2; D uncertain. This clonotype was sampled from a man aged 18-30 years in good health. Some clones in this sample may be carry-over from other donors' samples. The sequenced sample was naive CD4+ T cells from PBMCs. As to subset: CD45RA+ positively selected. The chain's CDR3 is CASSLSTPNTGELFF. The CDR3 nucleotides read TGCGCCAGCAGCTTGTCGACTCCGAACACCGGGGAGCTGTTTTTT.